One and the same sample provided the 13 T cell receptor beta chains below, sequenced in a study of control samples from healthy donors and cancer patients. Generated by immunoSEQ multiplex PCR, the TCRdb table keeps only in-frame clones and is missing some. This table has some 150,000 clones, 95% to 96% appearing once. Sequencing was carried out using blood. Receptors originate from a woman younger than 45 in good health.

The J gene is TRBJ2-7, the V gene TRBV18, with 8 bases lining up with TRBD1. Germline CDR1 KGHSH, CDR2 LQKENI. V trimming: 3 bases; J trimming: 2 bases; junction bases outside the gene matches: 6. The CDR3 length is 15 residues. CDR3 loop: CASSPKGQGAYEQYF. The DNA of the CDR3 is TGTGCCAGCTCACCGAAAGGACAGGGAGCCTACGAGCAGTACTTC.

The chain couples TRBV4-2 to TRBJ1-5; D is ambiguous. The CDR3 contains 13 residues. The ends were cut back, 0 bases at V and 7 bases at J, with 7 bases in the middle. Germline V gene lookup returns CDR1 LGHNA and CDR2 YNFKEQ. The DNA for the CDR3 is TGTGCCAGCAGCCAAGAGGTTGTCCAGCCCCAGCATTTT. This encodes CASSQEVVQPQHF.

The chain uses TRBV15 and TRBJ2-7; possibly TRBD1 for D (6 bases). V dropped 4 bases and J dropped 7 bases, with 11 bases sitting between them. Germline-derived CDR1 and CDR2 are LNHNV and YYDKDF (reference sequence). The CDR3 runs 12 residues. CDR3 sequence reads: CATSTQGREQYF. The DNA for the CDR3 is TGTGCCACCAGCACACAGGGAAGAGAGCAGTACTTC.

The chain has TRBV5-1 and TRBJ1-4, with unresolved D. The CDR3 covers 15 residues. The V gene lost 0 bases and the J gene lost 5 bases, with 11 bases spanning the gap. Germline V lookup: CDR1 SGHRS, CDR2 YFSETQ. The CDR3 region is CASSLARVANEKLFF. CDR3 sequence (DNA): TGCGCCAGCAGCTTGGCTCGGGTTGCAAATGAAAAACTGTTTTTT. The variable domain in full, with the rest retrieved from reference TRBV5-1 and TRBJ1-4, is KAGVTQTPRYLIKTRGQQVTLSCSPISGHRSVSWYQQTPGQGLQFLFEYFSETQRNKGNFPGRFSGRQFSNSRSEMNVSTLELGDSALYLCASSLARVANEKLFFGSGTQLSVL.

The chain combines TRBV28 with TRBJ2-4; maybe TRBD2 (5 bases). CDR3 size: 14 residues. Germline values: CDR1 MDHEN, CDR2 SYDVKM. Between the trimmed V and J ends, which lost 5 bases and 0 bases, there was a span of 8 bases. This CDR3 reads CASSAGVAKNIQYF. Written as DNA, the CDR3 is TGTGCCAGCAGTGCGGGCGTAGCCAAAAACATTCAGTACTTC. Using reference TRBV28 and TRBJ2-4 for the parts outside the CDR3, the full variable domain is DVKVTQSSRYLVKRTGEKVFLECVQDMDHENMFWYRQDPGLGLRLIYFSYDVKMKEKGDIPEGYSVSREKKERFSLILESASTNQTSMYLCASSAGVAKNIQYFGAGTRLSVL.

The chain carries TRBV12-5 and TRBJ2-7; D call uncertain. Germline V gene lookup returns CDR1 LGHNT and CDR2 FRNRAP. There are 13 residues in the CDR3. V shed 6 bases and J shed 5 bases, with 14 bases lying between them. The CDR3 DNA is TGTGCTAGTGGCTTTGGACCTGACAACGAGCAGTACTTC. This sequence encodes CASGFGPDNEQYF.

J is TRBJ1-3 and V is TRBV7-2; TRBD1 is a possible D gene (5 bases). The CDR3 spans 14 residues. Deletions cut 5 bases from V and 0 bases from J, with 8 bases between. Germline-derived CDR1 and CDR2 are SGHTA and FQGNSA. The CDR3 DNA is TGTGCCAGCAGCAGGGGAAACTCTGGAAACACCATATATTTT. Protein sequence: CASSRGNSGNTIYF.

The rearrangement joins TRBV24-1 to TRBJ2-3; D remains ambiguous. The CDR3 covers 11 residues. The germline V gene encodes CDR1 KGHDR and CDR2 SFDVKD. V was clipped by 5 bases and J by 4 bases, with 3 bases between them. CDR3 protein: CATSVADTQYF. The CDR3 DNA sequence: TGTGCCACCAGTGTGGCAGATACGCAGTATTTT.

The chain joins TRBV7-9 to TRBJ2-5; 7 bases agree with TRBD2. In germline, CDR1 is SEHNR, CDR2 FQNEAQ (reference sequence). CDR3 length: 17 amino acids. Germline trimming cut 5 bases from V and 5 bases from J; bases unmatched to any gene: 17. CDR3 amino acids: CASSGNSGRFGPETQYF. CDR3 DNA: TGTGCCAGCAGCGGAAATAGCGGGCGGTTTGGGCCGGAGACCCAGTACTTC.

CDR3 region: CASSSGLGANTGELFF. The CDR3 DNA reads TGTGCCAGCAGCAGTGGGCTAGGGGCGAACACCGGGGAGCTGTTTTTT. The chain carries TRBV7-6 and TRBJ2-2; TRBD1 might be the D (5 bases). V was cut by 5 bases and J by 0 bases, with 13 bases left in between. The germline gives CDR1 SGHVS, CDR2 FNYEAQ. The CDR3 spans 16 residues.

This rearrangement joins TRBV5-4 to TRBJ1-1; D is perhaps TRBD1 (6 bases). Trimming took off 2 bases at V and 3 bases at J, with 14 bases between the two ends. Germline-derived CDR1 and CDR2 are SGHNT and YYREEE (reference sequence). The CDR3 runs 15 residues. For the CDR3, the DNA is TGTGCCAGCAGCTTCGTGGGGGCGCGATACACTGAAGCTTTCTTT. It is translated as CASSFVGARYTEAFF.

V gene TRBV5-1 combines with J gene TRBJ2-4, with D possibly TRBD2 on 7 matching bases. Trimming shortened V by 0 bases and J by 12 bases, and 19 bases separated the two germline ends. CDR1 SGHRS and CDR2 YFSETQ come from the germline V gene. This CDR3 region has 15 residues. CDR3 coding DNA: TGCGCCAGCAGCTTGGGAGGGGGGGCCCCCCCGAGTCAGTACTTC. Its protein product is CASSLGGGAPPSQYF.

This chain joins TRBV20-1 and TRBJ2-1; D unclear. The V gene's germline CDR1 is DFQATT and CDR2 SNEGSKA (reference sequence). Trimming shortened V by 6 bases and J by 6 bases, and 9 bases separated the two germline ends. The length of the CDR3 is 11 residues. CDR3 residues: CSAQLFNEQFF. CDR3 bases: TGCAGTGCCCAGCTTTTCAATGAGCAGTTCTTC.